The text below deals with one T cell receptor beta chain. Its cognate antigen is unknown. This sample is drawn from a study of post-analysis software for immune sequencing data. Study-wide findings and caveats: In multiple sclerosis, normalized Chao1 diversity was significantly below that of controls. Co-batched samples clustered tightly together by F measure. In patients, about 5 TRBV segments were more frequent than in controls, with TRBV5-6, TRBV5-1 and TRBV20-1 among them.

CDR3 length: 13 residues. In germline, CDR1 is ENHRY, CDR2 SYGVKD. Unique molecular identifiers had been added to the TCR beta cDNA libraries. TCRdb analysed the PCR reads with MiXCR anew, one entry per CDR3 protein. The table lists around 770,000 distinct CDR3 sequences, 46% of them singletons. The receptor's source is a girl under 18 with multiple sclerosis. The sample taken for sequencing was blood. The J gene is TRBJ2-4, the V gene TRBV10-3, with 7 bases fitting TRBD2. The DNA matches TRBJ2-5 better at its end, which makes the J call doubtful. CDR3: CAISFQGGETQYF. CDR3 in DNA: TGTGCCATCAGTTTCCAGGGAGGGGAGACCCAGTACTTC.